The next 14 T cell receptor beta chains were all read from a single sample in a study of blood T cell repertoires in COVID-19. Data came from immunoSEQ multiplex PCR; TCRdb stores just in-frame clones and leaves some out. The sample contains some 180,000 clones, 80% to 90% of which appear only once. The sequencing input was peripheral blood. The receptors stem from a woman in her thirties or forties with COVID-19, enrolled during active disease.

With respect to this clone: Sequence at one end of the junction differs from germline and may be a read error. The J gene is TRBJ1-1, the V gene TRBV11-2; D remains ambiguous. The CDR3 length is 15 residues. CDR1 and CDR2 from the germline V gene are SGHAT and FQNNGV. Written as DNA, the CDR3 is TGTGCCAGCACCTTAGTCGGGAGTATAGCCACTGAAGCTTTCTTT. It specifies CASTLVGSIATEAFF.

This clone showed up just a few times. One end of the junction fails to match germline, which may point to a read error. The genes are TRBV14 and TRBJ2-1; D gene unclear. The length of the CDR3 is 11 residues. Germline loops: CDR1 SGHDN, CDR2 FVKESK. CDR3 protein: CASSSYSEQFF. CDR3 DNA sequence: TGTGCCAGCAGCTCATACAGTGAGCAGTTCTTC.

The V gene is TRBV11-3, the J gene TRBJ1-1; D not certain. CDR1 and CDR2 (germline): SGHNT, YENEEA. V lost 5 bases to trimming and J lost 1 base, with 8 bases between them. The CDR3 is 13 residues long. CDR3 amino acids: CASSNQENTEAFF. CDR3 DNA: TGTGCCAGCAGCAATCAGGAGAACACTGAAGCTTTCTTT.

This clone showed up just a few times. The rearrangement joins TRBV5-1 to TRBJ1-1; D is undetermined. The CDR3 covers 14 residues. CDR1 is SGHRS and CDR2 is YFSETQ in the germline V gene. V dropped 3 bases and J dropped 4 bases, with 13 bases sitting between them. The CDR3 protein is CASSSLREVTEAFF. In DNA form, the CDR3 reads TGCGCCAGCAGCTCTTTGCGGGAAGTCACTGAAGCTTTCTTT. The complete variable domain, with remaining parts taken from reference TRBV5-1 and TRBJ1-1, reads KAGVTQTPRYLIKTRGQQVTLSCSPISGHRSVSWYQQTPGQGLQFLFEYFSETQRNKGNFPGRFSGRQFSNSRSEMNVSTLELGDSALYLCASSSLREVTEAFFGQGTRLTVV.

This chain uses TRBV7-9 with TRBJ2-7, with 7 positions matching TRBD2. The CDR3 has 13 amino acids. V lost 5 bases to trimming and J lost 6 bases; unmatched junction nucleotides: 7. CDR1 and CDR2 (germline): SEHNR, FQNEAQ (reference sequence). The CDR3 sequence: CASSPGTNSEQYF. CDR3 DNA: TGTGCCAGCAGCCCAGGGACTAACAGCGAGCAGTACTTC.

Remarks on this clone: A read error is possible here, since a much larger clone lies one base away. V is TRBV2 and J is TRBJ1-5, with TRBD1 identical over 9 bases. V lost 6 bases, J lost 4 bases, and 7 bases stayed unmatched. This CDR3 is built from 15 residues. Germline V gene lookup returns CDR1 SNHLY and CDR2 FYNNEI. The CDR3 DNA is TGTGCCAGCAGCCTAGACAGGGGGAGAAATCAGCCCCAGCATTTT. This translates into CASSLDRGRNQPQHF.

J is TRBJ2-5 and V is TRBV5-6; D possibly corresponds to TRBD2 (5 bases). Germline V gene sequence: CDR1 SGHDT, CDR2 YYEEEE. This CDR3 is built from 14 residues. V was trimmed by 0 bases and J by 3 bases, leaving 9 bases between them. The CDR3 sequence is CASSLVTRKETQYF. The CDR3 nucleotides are TGTGCCAGCAGCTTGGTCACTAGAAAAGAGACCCAGTACTTC.

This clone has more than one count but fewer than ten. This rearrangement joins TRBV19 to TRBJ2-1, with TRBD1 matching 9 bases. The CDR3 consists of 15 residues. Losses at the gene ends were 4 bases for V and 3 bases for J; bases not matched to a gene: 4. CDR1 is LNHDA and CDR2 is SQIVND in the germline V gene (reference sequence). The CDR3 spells CASSTQGAGYNEQFF. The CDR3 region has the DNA TGTGCCAGTAGTACACAGGGGGCTGGCTACAATGAGCAGTTCTTC.

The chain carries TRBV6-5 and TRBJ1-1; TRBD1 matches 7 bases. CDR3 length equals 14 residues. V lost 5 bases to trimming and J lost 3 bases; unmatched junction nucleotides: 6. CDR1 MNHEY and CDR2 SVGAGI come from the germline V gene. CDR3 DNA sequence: TGTGCCAGCAGTAACCAGGGGGGTGACACTGAAGCTTTCTTT. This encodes CASSNQGGDTEAFF.

For the CDR3, the DNA is TGTGCCAGCAGCTTCGAGGGGACAGGGGTAGAGACCCAGTACTTC. Translation gives CASSFEGTGVETQYF. This chain links TRBV2 with TRBJ2-5, with 10 positions matching TRBD1. Germline V gene lookup returns CDR1 SNHLY and CDR2 FYNNEI. This CDR3 region has 15 residues. After removal of 6 bases from V and 4 bases from J, the junction contained 8 bases not matched to a gene.

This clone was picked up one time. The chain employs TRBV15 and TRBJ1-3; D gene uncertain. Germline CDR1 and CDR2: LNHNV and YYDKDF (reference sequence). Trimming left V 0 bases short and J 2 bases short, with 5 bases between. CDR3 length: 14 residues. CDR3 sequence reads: CATSRDIAGNTIYF. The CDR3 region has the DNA TGTGCCACCAGCAGAGATATCGCTGGAAACACCATATATTTT.

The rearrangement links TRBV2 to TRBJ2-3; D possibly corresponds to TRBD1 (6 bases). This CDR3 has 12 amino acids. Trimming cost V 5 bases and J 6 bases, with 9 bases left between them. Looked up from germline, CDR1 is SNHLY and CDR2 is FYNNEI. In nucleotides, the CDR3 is TGTGCCAGCAGTCTTCAGGGGGATACGCAGTATTTT. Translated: CASSLQGDTQYF. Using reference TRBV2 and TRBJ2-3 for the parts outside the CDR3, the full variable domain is EPEVTQTPSHQVTQMGQEVILRCVPISNHLYFYWYRQILGQKVEFLVSFYNNEISEKSEIFDDQFSVERPDGSNFTLKIRSTKLEDSAMYFCASSLQGDTQYFGPGTRLTVL.

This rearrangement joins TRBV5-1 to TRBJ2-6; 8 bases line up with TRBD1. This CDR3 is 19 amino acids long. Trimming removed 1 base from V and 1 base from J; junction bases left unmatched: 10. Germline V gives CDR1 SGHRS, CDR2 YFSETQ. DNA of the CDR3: TGCGCCAGCAGCTTGTGGGGGACCCAGGGGGCTTCTGGGGCCAACGTCCTGACTTTC. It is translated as CASSLWGTQGASGANVLTF.

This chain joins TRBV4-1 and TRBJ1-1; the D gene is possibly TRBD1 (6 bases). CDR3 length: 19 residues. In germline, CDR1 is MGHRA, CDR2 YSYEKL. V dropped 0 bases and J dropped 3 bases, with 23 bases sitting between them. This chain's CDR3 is CASSQDRGQRGRVYTEAFF. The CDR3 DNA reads TGCGCCAGCAGCCAAGATCGAGGACAGAGAGGGCGGGTGTACACTGAAGCTTTCTTT.